The rows below give T cell receptor beta chains drawn from one sample of a study of response to subunit inactivated influenza vaccine. TCRdb processed the RT-PCR reads anew with MiXCR; each CDR3 protein has one entry. The data show around 710,000 distinct CDR3 sequences, approximately 14% seen once. This specimen was PBMCs from blood, taken 14 days before vaccination. These TCRs come from a man aged 45-65 years who received an inactivated influenza vaccine. CDR3s include the opening cysteine and the closing phenylalanine or tryptophan. The D gene is left open where the match is weak. The size entry is marked missing in some rows and otherwise reads once, few, many or a size class.

DNA,CDR3,V,J,size,D
TGTGCGCTCGGGGGGCCCTACAATGAGCAGTTCTTC,CALGGPYNEQFF,TRBV27,TRBJ2-1,NA,NA
TGTGCCAGCAGCCCCGGGACTGCCGATTCACCCCTCCACTTT,CASSPGTADSPLHF,TRBV5-5,TRBJ1-6,NA,NA
TGTGCCAGCAGCCGAACAGGGATGAAGCTGTTTTTT,CASSRTGMKLFF,TRBV14,TRBJ2-2,few,NA
TGTGCCAGCAGCGTAGACCCCAGGCCGGACTATGGCTACACCTTC,CASSVDPRPDYGYTF,TRBV9,TRBJ1-2,NA,NA
TGCGCCAGCAGCCAATCTAGCGGAGGAAACAATGAGCAGTTCTTC,CASSQSSGGNNEQFF,TRBV4-1,TRBJ2-1,few,TRBD2
TGTGCCTGTTCCAGGGACCGAAGCACAGATACGCAGTATTTT,CACSRDRSTDTQYF,TRBV28,TRBJ2-3,many,NA
TGTGCCACCAGTGATCCTTTAGCGGGGGGTACCCTTAGCACAGATACGCAGTATTTT,CATSDPLAGGTLSTDTQYF,TRBV24-1,TRBJ2-3,many,TRBD2
TGTGCCAGCGCGGGGCTAGCGGACTTCTACAATGAGCAGTTCTTC,CASAGLADFYNEQFF,TRBV6-2/TRBV6-3,TRBJ2-1,NA,TRBD2
TGCAGCGTCGCCGGGGCCACCGGGCAGCCCCAGCATTTT,CSVAGATGQPQHF,TRBV29-1,TRBJ1-5,few,NA
TGTGCCACCGGAAACAGGGGGATCAACGAGCAGTACTTC,CATGNRGINEQYF,TRBV15,TRBJ2-7,few,TRBD1
TGTGCCAGCATGTTGAATGAGCAGTTCTTC,CASMLNEQFF,TRBV25-1,TRBJ2-1,NA,NA
TGTGCCAGTAAGGAGGCGGTGGGGCAAGAGACCCAGTACTTC,CASKEAVGQETQYF,TRBV19,TRBJ2-5,NA,NA
TGTGCCAGCAGCACCCGCTCCAGGCAGTCTAATGAAAAACTGTTTTTT,CASSTRSRQSNEKLFF,TRBV7-2,TRBJ1-4,few,NA
TGCAGTGCTAGAGGACAGGGGGGTTTGGGCACCGGGGAGCTGTTTTTT,CSARGQGGLGTGELFF,TRBV20-1,TRBJ2-2,NA,TRBD1
TGCAGCGTTGGGGCGGCTACTAACTATGGCTACACCTTC,CSVGAATNYGYTF,TRBV29-1,TRBJ1-2,many,NA
TGCGCCAGCAGCTTGGACCCCCCAGATACGCAGTATTTT,CASSLDPPDTQYF,TRBV5-1,TRBJ2-3,NA,NA
TGTGCCAGCAGTTACACGAACCCACGGGCGGGGGATGGGAATGAGCAGTTCTTC,CASSYTNPRAGDGNEQFF,TRBV6-2/TRBV6-3,TRBJ2-1,NA,TRBD2
TGTACCAGCAGCCAGCCCGCCCTAGCGGGAGCCGGGGAGCTGTTTTTT,CTSSQPALAGAGELFF,TRBV7-2,TRBJ2-2,NA,TRBD2
TGTGCCAGCAGCTCAGCGGTGGAGACCCAGTACTTC,CASSSAVETQYF,TRBV7-6,TRBJ2-5,few,NA
TGTGCCAGCACCGGACTAGCGGGGACTGAGCAGTTCTTC,CASTGLAGTEQFF,TRBV6-1,TRBJ2-1,once,TRBD2
TGCGCCAGCAATCCCGGGGGCCACGCTTACAATGAGCAGTTCTTC,CASNPGGHAYNEQFF,TRBV10-1,TRBJ2-1,few,NA
TGTGCCAGCAGCGGGACAGGGGGCAGTGAGACCCAGTACTTC,CASSGTGGSETQYF,TRBV9,TRBJ2-5,many,TRBD1
TGCAGCGTTGTCCCGGGACTAGCGGGAATGGGCGAGCAGTACTTC,CSVVPGLAGMGEQYF,TRBV29-1,TRBJ2-7,few,TRBD2
TGCAGTGCTAGAGACCCCACCACTGCTCGATTGGAACAGCCCCAGCATTTT,CSARDPTTARLEQPQHF,TRBV20-1,TRBJ1-5,many,NA
TGTGCCAGCAGTTGGCAGGCGTGGGATAATGAGCAGTTCTTC,CASSWQAWDNEQFF,TRBV12-3/TRBV12-4,TRBJ2-1,NA,NA
TGTGCCTGGAGTGTCGGGCTAGAGAGCTCCTACAATGAGCAGTTCTTC,CAWSVGLESSYNEQFF,TRBV30,TRBJ2-1,NA,NA
TGTGCCAGCAGCCAACAGGGGAATGTACACGAGCAGTACTTC,CASSQQGNVHEQYF,TRBV3-1,TRBJ2-7,few,NA
TGTGCCAGCTCAGGACTAGCCTACAATGAGCAGTTCTTC,CASSGLAYNEQFF,TRBV19,TRBJ2-1,few,TRBD2
TGTGCCAGCAGCCTGTTTACTACAGGGGGTGTCGAAAAACTGTTTTTT,CASSLFTTGGVEKLFF,TRBV5-6,TRBJ1-4,few,TRBD1
TGTGCCAGCAGTCCCCTCCGGGGCCAAAACAACAATGAGCAGTTCTTC,CASSPLRGQNNNEQFF,TRBV12-3/TRBV12-4,TRBJ2-1,few,NA
TGCAGCGTCGTGGACAGTTCGAACACTGAAGCTTTCTTT,CSVVDSSNTEAFF,TRBV29-1,TRBJ1-1,few,NA
TGTGCCAGCAGCCCCTCGGGGACAGGGACGGGAGATACGCAGTATTTT,CASSPSGTGTGDTQYF,TRBV12-3/TRBV12-4,TRBJ2-3,NA,TRBD1
TGTGCCAGCAGATTCGCAGGGGTCTTCTACAATGAGCAGTTCTTC,CASRFAGVFYNEQFF,TRBV5-6,TRBJ2-1,many,NA
TGTGCCACCAGCAGAGGGAAGACAGATACGCAGTATTTT,CATSRGKTDTQYF,TRBV15,TRBJ2-3,NA,NA
TGTGCCAGCAGCCTGAACCCCTTTGATACGCAGTATTTT,CASSLNPFDTQYF,TRBV12-3/TRBV12-4,TRBJ2-3,few,NA
TGTGCCAGCATCTTAACGACTAGCGGGAGATCCACAGATACGCAGTATTTT,CASILTTSGRSTDTQYF,TRBV28,TRBJ2-3,NA,TRBD2
TGCAGTGCTAGAGATGAATCTGGGGCCAACGTCCTGACTTTC,CSARDESGANVLTF,TRBV20-1,TRBJ2-6,NA,NA
TGTGCCAGCACGGGGACAGCTCATCAGCCCCAGCATTTT,CASTGTAHQPQHF,TRBV2,TRBJ1-5,many,TRBD1
TGTGCCAGCAGTTACTCGGAGAGCTATGGCTACACCTTC,CASSYSESYGYTF,TRBV6-5,TRBJ1-2,few,NA
TGTGCCACCAGCAGAAACAGGGAGGAGCTGTTTTTT,CATSRNREELFF,TRBV15,TRBJ2-2,few,NA
TGTGCCAGCAGGCCCACAGGGACTGGGGCCAACGTCCTGACTTTC,CASRPTGTGANVLTF,TRBV12-3/TRBV12-4,TRBJ2-6,NA,NA